These 12 T cell receptor beta chains came from one sample sequenced in a study of OX40 agonist ivuxolimab in advanced cancers. The receptor library was made with the immunoSEQ multiplex PCR assay. The clones in this table, taken by TCRdb from immuneACCESS, are in-frame only. Not every clone is retained; where verified, under half of the shortfall comes from an unresolved V gene, and the cause of the rest is unknown. This sample gives tens of thousands of clones in total; approximately 91% of them show up just once. 0.6% to 0.9% of the sample comes from the top ten. The sequenced sample was CD4+ or CD8+ T cells sorted from blood, obtained in a trial of the OX40 agonist ivuxolimab. All receptors come from an adult with an advanced solid tumor such as melanoma, head and neck, liver or kidney cancer.

This clone has only one observation. The rearrangement joins TRBV6-5 to TRBJ1-2, with 7 bases matching TRBD1. The germline V gene encodes CDR1 MNHEY and CDR2 SVGAGI. This CDR3 has 15 residues. V gave up 5 bases and J gave up 2 bases; unmatched junction bases: 8. Here the CDR3 DNA reads TGTGCCAGCAGTACCGACAGGGTGATCAACTATGGCTACACCTTC. It is translated as CASSTDRVINYGYTF.

The chain joins TRBV5-4 to TRBJ2-2; 11 bases are a match to TRBD2. From germline, CDR1 is SGHNT and CDR2 YYREEE (reference sequence). This CDR3 has 17 residues. Trimming at V came to 3 bases and at J to 1 base, leaving 5 bases not matched to a gene. The CDR3, as DNA: TGTGCCAGCAGCTGGCCCGGGACTAGCGGGAACACCGGGGAGCTGTTTTTT. Protein: CASSWPGTSGNTGELFF.

The chain has TRBV6-6 and TRBJ1-4, with D possibly TRBD1 on 5 matching bases. Germline assignment: CDR1 MNHNY and CDR2 SVGAGI (reference sequence). V lost 6 bases to trimming and J lost 13 bases, with 18 bases between them. CDR3 length: 13 amino acids. The CDR3 loop reads CASSQTAGLGLFF. DNA for the CDR3: TGTGCCAGCAGCCAAACGGCAGGGTTAGGACTGTTTTTT.

This chain links TRBV2 with TRBJ2-3, with unresolved D. The V gene lost 8 bases and the J gene lost 1 base, with 10 bases spanning the gap. Germline CDR1 SNHLY, CDR2 FYNNEI. This CDR3 contains 13 residues. The CDR3 region is CASGRLRTDTQYF. The CDR3, as DNA: TGTGCCAGCGGCCGACTGCGCACAGATACGCAGTATTTT.

This chain joins TRBV18 and TRBJ2-7, with TRBD1 matching 7 bases. The germline V gene has CDR1 KGHSH and CDR2 LQKENI. The CDR3 is 15 residues long. V lost 4 bases to trimming and J lost 5 bases; unmatched junction nucleotides: 11. The CDR3 spells CASSRRQGTFNEQYF. CDR3 bases: TGTGCCAGCTCACGACGACAGGGTACGTTCAACGAGCAGTACTTC.

This sequence joins TRBV19 and TRBJ2-2, with a possible D match to TRBD1 (6 bases). Germline V gene data show CDR1 as LNHDA and CDR2 as SQIVND (reference sequence). V was trimmed by 3 bases and J by 4 bases, leaving 18 bases between them. This CDR3 has 17 amino acids. The CDR3: CASSIRGQGLGTGELFF. CDR3 coding DNA: TGTGCCAGTAGTATTCGCGGGCAGGGGCTGGGCACCGGGGAGCTGTTTTTT.

The chain has TRBV7-2 and TRBJ2-3, with 9 positions matching TRBD1. The ends lost 3 bases at V and 3 bases at J; junction bases unmatched: 1. CDR3 size: 14 residues. Germline values: CDR1 SGHTA, CDR2 FQGNSA. CDR3: CASSLDRGTDTQYF. For the CDR3, the DNA is TGTGCCAGCAGCTTGGACAGGGGAACAGATACGCAGTATTTT.

The chain uses TRBV6-1 and TRBJ1-4; TRBD1 is a possible D gene (6 bases). This CDR3 has 13 amino acids. Deletions cut 7 bases from V and 15 bases from J, with 21 bases between. Germline lookup yields CDR1 MNHNS and CDR2 SASEGT. The CDR3 bases are TGTGCCAGCATTCTTACCCGCGAACAGGGTTTGTTTTTT. Its protein is CASILTREQGLFF.

The V gene is TRBV11-1, the J gene TRBJ2-5, with 9 bases identical to TRBD1. Unmatched junction bases numbered 11, after V lost 4 bases and J lost 5 bases. This CDR3 comprises 16 residues. Germline V gene lookup returns CDR1 SGHAT and CDR2 FQDESV (reference sequence). CDR3 sequence (DNA): TGTGCCAGCAGCTCATCCATCCGGGACAGGGTGGAGACCCAGTACTTC. Encoded protein: CASSSSIRDRVETQYF. The complete variable domain, with remaining parts taken from reference TRBV11-1 and TRBJ2-5, reads EAEVAQSPRYKITEKSQAVAFWCDPISGHATLYWYRQILGQGPELLVQFQDESVVDDSQLPKDRFSAERLKGVDSTLKIQPAELGDSAMYLCASSSSIRDRVETQYFGPGTRLLVL.

The chain uses TRBV5-1 and TRBJ2-5, with 8 positions matching TRBD1. Germline V gene sequence: CDR1 SGHRS, CDR2 YFSETQ. The CDR3 is 13 residues long. Losses at the gene ends were 6 bases for V and 5 bases for J; bases not matched to a gene: 6. CDR3 sequence: CASIRTGSETQYF. CDR3 DNA: TGCGCCAGCATAAGGACAGGGTCCGAGACCCAGTACTTC. Full variable domain (remainder filled in from reference TRBV5-1 and TRBJ2-5): KAGVTQTPRYLIKTRGQQVTLSCSPISGHRSVSWYQQTPGQGLQFLFEYFSETQRNKGNFPGRFSGRQFSNSRSEMNVSTLELGDSALYLCASIRTGSETQYFGPGTRLLVL.

J is TRBJ1-6 and V is TRBV6-6; no clear D gene. Trimming shortened V by 2 bases and J by 10 bases, and 15 bases separated the two germline ends. CDR3 size: 15 residues. CDR1 is MNHNY and CDR2 is SVGAGI in the germline V gene (reference sequence). The CDR3 loop reads CASSYVNSDRSPLHF. The CDR3 DNA follows: TGTGCCAGCAGTTACGTGAACTCTGATCGGTCACCCCTCCACTTT.

This sequence joins TRBV7-2 and TRBJ1-3; D is unclear. Trimming removed 8 bases at V and 2 bases at J, with 7 bases between. The CDR3 has 12 amino acids. Germline lookup yields CDR1 SGHTA and CDR2 FQGNSA. The CDR3 loop is CASRAAGNTIYF. For the CDR3, the DNA is TGTGCCAGCCGGGCAGCTGGAAACACCATATATTTT.